The TCR beta chain described here comes from a study of monozygotic twins with inflammatory bowel disease. Whole-study findings and limits: Some repertoire variability may stem from patients' differing immunosuppressive treatments. The sharing of clonotypes with others was lower in IBD patients than in healthy twins, especially with disease activity.

Isolation of total RNA was performed on whole blood, with no prior T cell sorting. CDR1 is MGHRA, CDR2 YSYEKL, per germline. The CDR3 length is 15 residues. About this clonotype: No antigen is known for it.

From the 5' RACE reads, TCRdb lists one entry per CDR3 protein and no DNA. This sample's table reports over 90,000 distinct CDR3 sequences. This clonotype was obtained from a human donor with ulcerative colitis or Crohn's disease, or a healthy co-twin of an affected twin (not recorded which). Sample: blood. V is TRBV4-1 and J is TRBJ2-7; TCRdb names TRBD1, which stays unverified in the absence of DNA. The CDR3 reads CASSHGTGGTYEQYF.